This T cell receptor (beta chain) was recorded in a study of blood T cells in healthy people across ages. Next came a second PCR, run for about 7 to 12 cycles, which used a sample-barcoded 5' primer along with a J-beta primer mix. TCRdb used MiXCR to reprocess the 5' RACE reads, holding one entry per CDR3 protein. The data hold nearly 800,000 distinct CDR3 sequences, with about 56% observed a single time. As concerns this clonotype: What it binds is unknown.

The CDR3 totals 16 residues. Germline lookup yields CDR1 SGHTA and CDR2 FQGNSA. Points from the study as a whole: As age increased, TCR beta diversity per million T cells fell in a roughly linear fashion. Considered underestimates were the diversity estimates obtained from one million T cells. Higher diversity and more naive CD4+ cells were features of long-lived donors, compared to aged donors.

Isolated PBMCs totaled at least 6 million in each sample. V is TRBV7-2 and J is TRBJ2-1; 10 bases map to TRBD2. Gene TRBJ2-7 matches the end of the DNA better, so the J call may be wrong. The sequence came from a man aged 35-49 years in good health. Sequencing was done on a sample of blood. In DNA, the CDR3 is TGTGCCAGCAGTTCCCGTAGCGGGGGGCCCTACAATGAGCAGTACTTC. Translation gives CASSSRSGGPYNEQYF.